This T cell receptor beta chain was sequenced during a study of blood T cell repertoires in COVID-19. About the research overall: PBMCs, B-cell-depleted T cells, or T cells provided the cDNA or gDNA that made up the material.

Original processing methods: Reference gene primer amplification gave estimated nucleated cell counts. Assay: immunoSEQ multiplex PCR; the TCRdb copy retains only in-frame clones and omits some. V, J and clone size are taken as reported in that table, and D and trimming were inferred from the DNA itself. The sample lists about 500,000 clones, less than 90% occurring once. V was clipped by 4 bases and J by 6 bases, with 10 bases between them. Germline V gene sequence: CDR1 MGHRA, CDR2 YSYEKL. The CDR3 is made up of 12 amino acids. The sequence was obtained from a woman between 45 and 60 years old with COVID-19, enrolled during active disease. The sequenced material came from peripheral blood. The J gene is TRBJ2-7, the V gene TRBV4-1; D not resolved. The CDR3 nucleotides read TGCGCCAGCAGCCCTCGTGGGCGCGAGCAGTACTTC. This codes for CASSPRGREQYF.